The source of this T cell receptor (beta chain) is a study of identical twins. Study-wide results and limits: With beta out-of-frame sequences, excess sharing by twins was weaker. The models gave estimates that fell short of the out-of-frame TCR alpha sharing seen in monozygotic twins.

Many counts were recorded for this clonotype. The antigen is undetermined. MiXCR, applied by TCRdb to the 5' RACE reads, yields one record per CDR3 protein. The table has roughly 720,000 distinct CDR3 sequences, about 20% seen once. These data also featured in a second study, about T cells expressing NK-cell markers. That source reports: The authors sequenced eight donors, of whom seven were HCMV-seropositive and one was seronegative. In a handful of donors, dominant clonotypes made up about 25-65% of CD3+CD56-NKG2C+ cells.

The TCR was taken from a woman younger than 35 in good health. The material sequenced was PBMCs.

The CDR3: CSARASGFSNEKLFF. CDR3 bases: TGCAGTGCTAGAGCATCGGGGTTCTCTAATGAAAAACTGTTTTTT. The chain recombines TRBV20-1 with TRBJ1-4; no clear D gene. Trimming removed 1 base at V and 3 bases at J, with 12 bases between. Germline lookup yields CDR1 DFQATT and CDR2 SNEGSKA (reference sequence). This CDR3 has 15 residues.